Listed below are T cell receptor beta chains from one sample, sequenced in a study of naive and memory T cell subsets. TCRdb re-derived calls from the UMI-ligation and nested PCR reads in MiXCR, one entry per CDR3 protein. The sample has roughly 100,000 distinct CDR3 sequences, approximately 14% seen once. Material for sequencing was naive CD8+ T cells from blood. These receptors were obtained from a human donor in good health. Each CDR3 is given with its conserved first and last residue. A D gene is named only where the DNA matches it firmly. Where a row states a size, it is once, few, many or the class of an expanded clone; other rows omit it.

D: NA; J: TRBJ2-6; size: few; V: TRBV9; DNA: TGTGCCAGCAGCGGAGACACCTCTGGGGCCAACGTCCTGACTTTC; CDR3: CASSGDTSGANVLTF
D: NA; J: TRBJ2-7; size: few; V: TRBV11-3; DNA: TGTGCCAGCAGCTTAGAAAGGGGTTACGAGCAGTACTTC; CDR3: CASSLERGYEQYF
D: NA; J: TRBJ2-7; size: many; V: TRBV7-6; DNA: TGTGCCAGCAGCGCCGGGGGTTCCGTTTACGAGCAGTACTTC; CDR3: CASSAGGSVYEQYF
D: TRBD1; J: TRBJ2-7; size: few; V: TRBV27; DNA: TGTGCCAGCAAGCCGGGACAGGGGGCCAGCGAGCAGTACTTC; CDR3: CASKPGQGASEQYF
D: NA; J: TRBJ1-5; size: few; V: TRBV7-2; DNA: TGTGCCAGCAGCTTGGGGGGGTATAGCAATCAGCCCCAGCATTTT; CDR3: CASSLGGYSNQPQHF
D: NA; J: TRBJ2-3; size: few; V: TRBV29-1; DNA: TGCAGCGTTGCGGGACTTTCCACAGATACGCAGTATTTT; CDR3: CSVAGLSTDTQYF
D: NA; J: TRBJ2-4; size: many; V: TRBV19; DNA: TGTGCCAGTAGCGATACAGGGGCCAAAAACATTCAGTACTTC; CDR3: CASSDTGAKNIQYF
D: TRBD2; J: TRBJ2-1; size: NA; V: TRBV7-9; DNA: TGTGCCAGCAGCGCACGGGCTAGCGGGGCATACAATGAGCAGTTCTTC; CDR3: CASSARASGAYNEQFF
D: NA; J: TRBJ2-1; size: many; V: TRBV3-1; DNA: TGTGCCAGCAGCCCTCATGAGAGCTCCTACAATGAGCAGTTCTTC; CDR3: CASSPHESSYNEQFF
D: NA; J: TRBJ2-2; size: NA; V: TRBV29-1; DNA: TGCAGCGTCAGGTCCCCTAACACCGGGGAGCTGTTTTTT; CDR3: CSVRSPNTGELFF
D: NA; J: TRBJ2-1; size: NA; V: TRBV28; DNA: TGTGCCAGCAGTTTAACGGGCGGGGTAGGCGACAATGAGCAGTTCTTC; CDR3: CASSLTGGVGDNEQFF
D: NA; J: TRBJ2-7; size: many; V: TRBV12-3/TRBV12-4; DNA: TGTGCCAGCAGTGCCGCGGGGGCGGGGGCCTACGAGCAGTACTTC; CDR3: CASSAAGAGAYEQYF
D: TRBD1; J: TRBJ1-2; size: NA; V: TRBV12-5; DNA: TGTGCTAGTGGTCCAACCGCCGGGACAGGGCATGGCTACACCTTC; CDR3: CASGPTAGTGHGYTF
D: NA; J: TRBJ2-1; size: few; V: TRBV19; DNA: TGTGCCAATAGCTCCTACAATGAGCAGTTCTTC; CDR3: CANSSYNEQFF
D: NA; J: TRBJ2-7; size: NA; V: TRBV7-9; DNA: TGTGCCAGCAGCTCCGCAGGGGAATACGAGCAGTACTTC; CDR3: CASSSAGEYEQYF
D: NA; J: TRBJ1-5; size: NA; V: TRBV12-3/TRBV12-4; DNA: TGTGCCAGCAGTTTAGGGGGGTTACAGCAACCTTCTTATCAGCCCCAGCATTTT; CDR3: CASSLGGLQQPSYQPQHF
D: TRBD1; J: TRBJ1-2; size: NA; V: TRBV16; DNA: TGTGCCAGCAGACCTGACAGGGATGGCTACACCTTC; CDR3: CASRPDRDGYTF
D: NA; J: TRBJ2-3; size: NA; V: TRBV7-3; DNA: TGTGCCAGCAGCCACGGACAGATCACAGATACGCAGTATTTT; CDR3: CASSHGQITDTQYF
D: NA; J: TRBJ2-1; size: NA; V: TRBV2; DNA: TGTGCCAGCAGGGAGACTAGGAACTACGAGCAGTTCTTC; CDR3: CASRETRNYEQFF
D: NA; J: TRBJ2-1; size: NA; V: TRBV15; DNA: TGTGCCACCAGGCCTGCTGGGGGCAATGAGCAGTTCTTC; CDR3: CATRPAGGNEQFF
D: NA; J: TRBJ1-1; size: few; V: TRBV10-3; DNA: TGTGCCATCAGTGAGTCGACGGTGAACACTGAAGCTTTCTTT; CDR3: CAISESTVNTEAFF
D: TRBD2; J: TRBJ2-6; size: NA; V: TRBV7-9; DNA: TGTGCCAGCAGCCCTGGGGAGGGAAGCCTCAGCTCTGGGGCCAACGTCCTGACTTTC; CDR3: CASSPGEGSLSSGANVLTF
D: TRBD2; J: TRBJ2-3; size: NA; V: TRBV11-1; DNA: TGTGCCAGCAGCCCGGTCGGGGGGACAGATACGCAGTATTTT; CDR3: CASSPVGGTDTQYF
D: NA; J: TRBJ1-1; size: once; V: TRBV4-3; DNA: TGCGCCAGCAGCCAAGGCGGGGTTTCTGAAGCTTTCTTT; CDR3: CASSQGGVSEAFF
D: NA; J: TRBJ1-2; size: NA; V: TRBV20-1; DNA: TGCAGTGCGGCGGGGAGTGGAACTTATGGCTACACCTTC; CDR3: CSAAGSGTYGYTF
D: TRBD1; J: TRBJ2-1; size: NA; V: TRBV11-1; DNA: TGTGCCAGCAGCAGAGGGACAGGGGGCGGCGATGAGCAGTTCTTC; CDR3: CASSRGTGGGDEQFF
D: TRBD2; J: TRBJ2-3; size: NA; V: TRBV6-9; DNA: TGTGCCAGCAGTTACCGGAAACGGACTAGCGGGAATTCAGATACGCAGTATTTT; CDR3: CASSYRKRTSGNSDTQYF
D: NA; J: TRBJ2-5; size: NA; V: TRBV7-6; DNA: TGTGCTAGCAGCTTAGGCCCCGGGGTAGAGACCCAGTACTTC; CDR3: CASSLGPGVETQYF
D: NA; J: TRBJ1-2; size: NA; V: TRBV6-5; DNA: TGTGCCAGCAGTCTATCCGGGCCAGGGGTTGATGGCTACACCTTC; CDR3: CASSLSGPGVDGYTF
D: TRBD1; J: TRBJ2-7; size: many; V: TRBV12-3/TRBV12-4; DNA: TGTGCCAGCAGTCCAGGACAGGCCTACGAGCAGTACTTC; CDR3: CASSPGQAYEQYF
D: NA; J: TRBJ2-7; size: NA; V: TRBV3-1; DNA: TGTGCCAGCAGCGCGACTCCATCCTACGAGCAGTACTTC; CDR3: CASSATPSYEQYF
D: NA; J: TRBJ1-1; size: NA; V: TRBV4-2; DNA: TGTGCCAGCAGCCAGGGTCAAGATTTAGCGCTTGGCACTGAAGCTTTCTTT; CDR3: CASSQGQDLALGTEAFF
D: NA; J: TRBJ1-2; size: NA; V: TRBV30; DNA: TGTGCCTGGAGTGTATTTGGATTTAACTATGGCTACACCTTC; CDR3: CAWSVFGFNYGYTF
D: NA; J: TRBJ2-3; size: NA; V: TRBV4-3; DNA: TGCGCCAGCAGCAGGGGGATAGATACGCAGTATTTT; CDR3: CASSRGIDTQYF
D: NA; J: TRBJ2-2; size: many; V: TRBV29-1; DNA: TGCAGCGTGCCGGGACGGCCCGGGGAGCTGTTTTTT; CDR3: CSVPGRPGELFF
D: NA; J: TRBJ2-7; size: many; V: TRBV2; DNA: TGTGCCAGCAGTGAGCTTTACGAGCAGTACTTC; CDR3: CASSELYEQYF
D: NA; J: TRBJ2-4; size: NA; V: TRBV28; DNA: TGTGCCAGCAGTCAGCAAGGAGAGGGATATTCGGACATTCAGTACTTC; CDR3: CASSQQGEGYSDIQYF
D: TRBD1; J: TRBJ1-1; size: many; V: TRBV28; DNA: TGTGCCAGCACCAACCCCCGGGACAGCCACACTGAAGCTTTCTTT; CDR3: CASTNPRDSHTEAFF
D: NA; J: TRBJ2-7; size: NA; V: TRBV2; DNA: TGTGCCAGCGCTTGGCCCCAGGACGGAGCCTACGAGCAGTACTTC; CDR3: CASAWPQDGAYEQYF
D: NA; J: TRBJ2-1; size: NA; V: TRBV7-9; DNA: TGTGCCAGCAGCTTACTTGGGTGGGAGCAGTTCTTC; CDR3: CASSLLGWEQFF
D: NA; J: TRBJ1-4; size: few; V: TRBV7-9; DNA: TGTGCCAGCAGTCACCCCAGGCAGCTCAATGAAAAACTGTTTTTT; CDR3: CASSHPRQLNEKLFF
D: TRBD2; J: TRBJ2-1; size: many; V: TRBV6-6; DNA: TGTGCCAGCAGTTATCGGGCCGGGGAGTGGGAGGAGCAGCGGGGGGGCTCTTACAATGAGCAGTTCTTC; CDR3: CASSYRAGEWEEQRGGSYNEQFF
D: TRBD1; J: TRBJ2-3; size: NA; V: TRBV4-2; DNA: TGTGCCAGCAGCCACCTATCCGGGACAGGGTTCATAGATACGCAGTATTTT; CDR3: CASSHLSGTGFIDTQYF
D: TRBD1; J: TRBJ2-1; size: NA; V: TRBV19; DNA: TGTGCCAGTAGTTCGACCGGGACAGCGACAGACAATGAGCAGTTCTTC; CDR3: CASSSTGTATDNEQFF
D: TRBD2; J: TRBJ2-7; size: few; V: TRBV11-3; DNA: TGTGCCAGCAGCCCACTAGCGGGACCGGACTACGAGCAGTACTTC; CDR3: CASSPLAGPDYEQYF
D: TRBD2; J: TRBJ2-1; size: few; V: TRBV4-2; DNA: TGTGCCAGCCGACTAGCGGGAGGGCCGGTAGATGAGCAGTTCTTC; CDR3: CASRLAGGPVDEQFF
D: NA; J: TRBJ2-7; size: NA; V: TRBV27; DNA: TGTGCCAGCAGTTTCCAACACCTGGTCGGGTACGAGCAGTACTTC; CDR3: CASSFQHLVGYEQYF
D: NA; J: TRBJ1-2; size: few; V: TRBV20-1; DNA: TGCAGTGCTAGCCCCCGTACGTGGGGCTACACCTTC; CDR3: CSASPRTWGYTF
D: NA; J: TRBJ2-7; size: few; V: TRBV29-1; DNA: TGCAGCGTTGTGGCTGAATCAATCTACGAGCAGTACTTC; CDR3: CSVVAESIYEQYF
D: TRBD2; J: TRBJ2-1; size: many; V: TRBV9; DNA: TGTGCCAGCAGCGCAGGGACTAGCTGGATTGATGAGCAGTTCTTC; CDR3: CASSAGTSWIDEQFF